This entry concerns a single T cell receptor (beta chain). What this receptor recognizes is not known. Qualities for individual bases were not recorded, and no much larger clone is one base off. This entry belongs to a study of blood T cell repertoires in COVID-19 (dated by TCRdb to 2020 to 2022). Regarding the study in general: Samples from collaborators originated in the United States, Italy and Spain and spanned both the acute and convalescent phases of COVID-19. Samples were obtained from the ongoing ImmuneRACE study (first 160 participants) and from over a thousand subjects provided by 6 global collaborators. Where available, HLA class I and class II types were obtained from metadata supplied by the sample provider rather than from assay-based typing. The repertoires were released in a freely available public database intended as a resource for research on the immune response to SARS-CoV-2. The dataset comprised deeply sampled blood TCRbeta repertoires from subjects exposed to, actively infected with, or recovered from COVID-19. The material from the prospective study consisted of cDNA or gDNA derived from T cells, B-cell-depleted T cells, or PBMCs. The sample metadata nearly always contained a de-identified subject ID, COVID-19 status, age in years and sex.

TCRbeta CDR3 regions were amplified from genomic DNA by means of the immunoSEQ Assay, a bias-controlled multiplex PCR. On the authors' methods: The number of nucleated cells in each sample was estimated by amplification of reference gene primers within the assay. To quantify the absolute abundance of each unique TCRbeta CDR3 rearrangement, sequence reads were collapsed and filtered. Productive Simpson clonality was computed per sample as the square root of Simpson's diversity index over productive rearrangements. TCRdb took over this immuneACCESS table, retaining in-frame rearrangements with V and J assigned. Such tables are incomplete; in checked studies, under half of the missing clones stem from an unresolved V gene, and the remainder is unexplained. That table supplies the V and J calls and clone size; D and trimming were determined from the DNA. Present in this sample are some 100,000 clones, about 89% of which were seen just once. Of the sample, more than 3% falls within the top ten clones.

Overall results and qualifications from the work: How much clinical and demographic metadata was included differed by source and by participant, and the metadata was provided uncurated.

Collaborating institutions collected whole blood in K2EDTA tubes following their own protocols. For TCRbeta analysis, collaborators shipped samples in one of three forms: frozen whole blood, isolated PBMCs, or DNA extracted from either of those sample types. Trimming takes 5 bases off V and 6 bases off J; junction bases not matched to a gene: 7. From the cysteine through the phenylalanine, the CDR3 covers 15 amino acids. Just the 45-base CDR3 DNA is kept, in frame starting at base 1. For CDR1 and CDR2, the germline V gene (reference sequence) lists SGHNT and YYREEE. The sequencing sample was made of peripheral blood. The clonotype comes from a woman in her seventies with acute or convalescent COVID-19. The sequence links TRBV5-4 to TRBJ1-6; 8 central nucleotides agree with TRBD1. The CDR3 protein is CASRSGQGRNSPLHF. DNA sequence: TGTGCCAGCAGGTCAGGACAGGGTCGTAATTCACCCCTCCACTTT.